This T cell receptor (beta chain) was sequenced for a study of OX40 agonist ivuxolimab in advanced cancers. About the full investigation: Ivuxolimab was an agonistic, fully human IgG2 monoclonal antibody directed against OX40 (CD134), a costimulatory receptor. Intravenous ivuxolimab was administered to patients every 2 weeks at six dose levels: 0.01, 0.1, 0.3, 1.5, 3 and 10 mg/kg. Among the roughly 50 dose-escalation patients, some 20 had hepatocellular carcinoma, 15 or so melanoma, 9 renal cell carcinoma and 9 head and neck cancer. A male proportion of roughly 80% and a mean age of approximately 60 years, ranging from about 23 to 90, were recorded for the dose-escalation cohort. Prior anti-PD-1, anti-PD-L1 or anti-CTLA-4 therapy was permitted, and about two fifths of dose-escalation patients had received checkpoint inhibitors. Three dose-escalation patients achieved partial responses, one with hepatocellular carcinoma and two with cutaneous melanoma. Peripheral TCRbeta sequencing was intended to test whether TCR sequence diversity was altered and clonal T-cell expansion was caused by ivuxolimab. The paper reports the monotherapy dose-escalation portion (N ≈ 50 patients) of the phase I ivuxolimab trial. Findings and caveats that apply to the study as a whole: The antigen specificity of the peripheral T cells that underwent clonal expansion was not determined. At doses of 0.1 to 3.0 mg/kg, clonal expansion of both CD4+ and CD8+ blood T cells was observed from baseline to week 6. In the 0.1-3.0 mg/kg groups, partial responders were among the patients with the lowest normalized peripheral clonal expansion, particularly in CD8+ T cells. Low levels of normalized T-cell clonal expansion were also seen in some patients who did not respond. After ivuxolimab, more expanded clones were found on average in CD8+ T cells than in CD4+ T cells.

Its CDR3 holds 14 amino acids, cysteine through phenylalanine. Only the CDR3 portion is preserved as DNA: 42 bases, with reading frame beginning at the first base. V and J are truncated by 2 bases and 2 bases respectively, leaving an intervening sequence of 10 bases. Looking up the germline V gene yields CDR1 MNHEY and CDR2 SVGAGI. A note on this clone: Its antigen is unknown. Per-nucleotide qualities are absent, and no much larger clonotype sits a single base away.

Patients with autoimmune disease history or receiving systemic immunosuppression were excluded from the trial. Peripheral blood for TCR sequencing was drawn from every dose cohort at baseline, at cycle 4 day 1 and at cycle 7 day 1. Samples came from an open-label, multicenter, first-in-human phase I dose-escalation trial of ivuxolimab. Adults with locally advanced or metastatic melanoma, renal cell carcinoma, hepatocellular carcinoma or head and neck squamous cell carcinoma were enrolled in the trial. Before TCR sequencing, CD4+ T cells and CD8+ T cells were sorted from peripheral blood as separate populations. To sequence the TCRbeta CDR3 region, genomic DNA was isolated from the sorted cells. TCRbeta CDR3 regions were sequenced using the immunoSEQ Assay. TCRdb stores this immuneACCESS table with in-frame sequences only. Part of the clones is absent; in the studies checked, under half of the shortfall reflects unresolved V genes, and no reason is known for the rest. The table for this sample lists approximately 62,000 clones; roughly nine tenths of them were counted only once. The ten largest account for 12% of the sample.

Recombination linked TRBV6-5 to TRBJ2-7; no D gene is confidently identified. This clonotype originated in an adult with an advanced solid tumor such as melanoma, head and neck, liver or kidney cancer. Sequenced material: CD4+ or CD8+ T cells sorted from blood, taken in a trial of the OX40 agonist ivuxolimab. The sequence in DNA is TGTGCCAGCAGTTACGGTCAGATTACCTACGAGCAGTACTTC. It is translated as CASSYGQITYEQYF.